The text below deals with one T cell receptor (beta chain). Its cognate antigen is unknown. This entry is derived from a study of T cell repertoires in cytomegalovirus infection. From the reads, TCRdb called clonotypes with MiXCR, one entry per CDR3 protein. Of some 800,000 distinct CDR3 sequences detected, approximately 32% appear once; the ten largest clones hold around an eighth. Trimming left V 1 base short and J 1 base short, with 16 bases between. The CDR3 runs 17 residues. CDR1 and CDR2 from the germline V gene are SGHDN and FVKESK. The V and J genes are TRBV14 and TRBJ1-1; the D gene is possibly TRBD1 (5 bases). This clonotype originated in a human donor in good health (CMV status not recorded). Some clones in this sample may be carry-over from other donors' samples. Sequenced material: cultured CD8+ T cells from PBMCs, taken from culture after CMV antigen stimulation. CDR3 loop: CASSQAGLGVANTEAFF. The CDR3 nucleotides are TGTGCCAGCAGCCAAGCAGGGCTGGGGGTCGCGAACACTGAAGCTTTCTTT.